This TCR beta chain was documented in a study of blood T cell repertoires in COVID-19. Study-level information: Samples representing acute and convalescent COVID-19 were sourced from the United States, Italy and Spain. In each case, the material was cDNA or gDNA derived from T cells, B-cell-depleted T cells, or PBMCs.

The germline gives CDR1 SNHLY, CDR2 FYNNEI. V lost 4 bases and J 5 bases, leaving 8 bases between the germline ends. The CDR3 has 12 residues. Authors' processing steps: Amplification from reference gene primers served as the basis for estimated nucleated cell counts. Only in-frame clones appear in the TCRdb table, and some are missing; sequencing was by immunoSEQ multiplex PCR. The DNA was the basis for D and trimming; V, J and clone size are from that table. The top ten hold around 4.1% of the sample, which has 110,000 or so clones, about 85% seen once. Source material: peripheral blood. The chain is built from TRBV2 and TRBJ1-2; D is unclear. This clonotype originated in a man in his fifties or sixties with acute or convalescent COVID-19. CDR3 nucleotide sequence: TGTGCCAGCAGTGTGGCCATATATGGCTACACCTTC. Residues: CASSVAIYGYTF. Full variable domain (missing parts from reference TRBV2 and TRBJ1-2): EPEVTQTPSHQVTQMGQEVILRCVPISNHLYFYWYRQILGQKVEFLVSFYNNEISEKSEIFDDQFSVERPDGSNFTLKIRSTKLEDSAMYFCASSVAIYGYTFGSGTRLTVV.